This T cell receptor beta chain was observed in a study of blood T cell repertoires in COVID-19. Methods used by the authors: The authors estimated nucleated cell counts from reference gene primer amplification. TCRdb keeps only in-frame clones here, not all; method: immunoSEQ multiplex PCR. For V, J and clone size, that table is used; D and trimming come from the DNA. The data hold over 200,000 clones, with about 87% observed a single time. Germline CDR1 MGHDK, CDR2 SYGVNS. V lost 6 bases and J lost 1, with 10 bases in between. The CDR3 runs to 13 residues. This clonotype originated in a man aged 60 to 75 who had recovered from COVID-19. The chain uses TRBV25-1 and TRBJ2-7; D is unclear. Sequencing was done on a sample of peripheral blood. CDR3 region: CASRGQTSYEQYF. The CDR3 DNA sequence: TGTGCCAGCAGAGGCCAGACATCCTACGAGCAGTACTTC.